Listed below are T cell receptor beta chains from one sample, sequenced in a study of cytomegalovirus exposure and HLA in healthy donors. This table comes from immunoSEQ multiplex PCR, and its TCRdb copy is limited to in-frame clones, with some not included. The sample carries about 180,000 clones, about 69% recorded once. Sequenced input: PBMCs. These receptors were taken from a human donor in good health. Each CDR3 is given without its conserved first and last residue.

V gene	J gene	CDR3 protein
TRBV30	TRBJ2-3	AWAPGQGDPDTQY
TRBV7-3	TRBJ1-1	ASSLQGMNTEAF
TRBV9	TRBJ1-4	ASSPAGGTGAQGNEKLF
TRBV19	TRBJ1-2	ASADRKYGYT
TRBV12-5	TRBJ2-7	ASGLQGAYEQY
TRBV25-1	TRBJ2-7	ASSEFAGDSYEQY
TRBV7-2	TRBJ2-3	ASSPLGQGLSDTQY
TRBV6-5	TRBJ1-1	ASSYQGANTEAF
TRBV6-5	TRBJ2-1	ASSRRGGGGNEQF
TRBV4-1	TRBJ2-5	ASSPLGAEETQY
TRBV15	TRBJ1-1	ATSRLRAEAF
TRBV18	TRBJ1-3	ASSPDRGRDGNTIY
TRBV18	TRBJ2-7	ASSSRKGGDEQY
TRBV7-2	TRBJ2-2	ASSLGTLNTGELF
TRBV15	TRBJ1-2	ATSRVQGPYGYT
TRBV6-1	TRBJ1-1	ASRGWAGNTEAF
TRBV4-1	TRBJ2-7	ASSQELPTLVYEQY
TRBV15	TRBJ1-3	ATSRNDRSGNTIY
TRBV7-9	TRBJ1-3	ASSLQGLSGTIY
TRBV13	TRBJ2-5	ASSLGGLARETQY
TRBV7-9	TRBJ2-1	ASSLAGASSEQF
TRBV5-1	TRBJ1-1	ASSPQQRNTEAF
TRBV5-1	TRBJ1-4	ASSRRIPGWTNEKLF
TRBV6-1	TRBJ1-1	ASSLNWGQGTEAF
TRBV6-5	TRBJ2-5	ASSSARGQETQY
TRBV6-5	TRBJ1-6	ASSYGSQGNNSPLH
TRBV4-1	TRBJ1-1	ASSPSHRGLSEAF
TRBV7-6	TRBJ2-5	ASSPTGGEFETQY
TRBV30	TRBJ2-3	AWSVLAGGLTDTQY
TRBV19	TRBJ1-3	ATNPGVGNTIY